Following are 21 T cell receptor beta chains from one sample sequenced in a study of STAT5B mutations in CD4+ large granular lymphocyte leukemia. The table came from immunoSEQ multiplex PCR; TCRdb's copy has only in-frame clones and leaves some out. This table holds roughly 40,000 clones, around 81% found once. Material: CD4+ T cells from blood buffy coats. Receptor source: a human donor in good health.

For the CDR3, the DNA is TGTGCCAGCAGCCAAGGACAGGGGTTCTATGGCTACACCTTC. Amino acid sequence: CASSQGQGFYGYTF. The chain uses TRBV7-2 and TRBJ1-2; TRBD1 agrees at 9 bases. After removal of 5 bases from V and 4 bases from J, the junction contained 5 bases not matched to a gene. CDR3 length: 14 residues. Germline V CDR1 and CDR2: SGHTA, FQGNSA.

This clone showed up just a few times. The J gene is TRBJ1-6, the V gene TRBV7-7, with no clear D. There are 13 residues in the CDR3. CDR1 and CDR2 from the germline V gene are SSHAT and FNYEAQ (reference sequence). The V end lost 8 bases, the J end lost 3 bases, and 8 bases lay between the germline ends. CDR3 nucleotides: TGTGCCAGCGCGGCGGACTATAATTCACCCCTCCACTTT. Translated: CASAADYNSPLHF. The full variable domain, in which reference TRBV7-7 and TRBJ1-6 provide the parts outside the CDR3, is GAGVSQSPRYKVTKRGQDVTLRCDPISSHATLYWYQQALGQGPEFLTYFNYEAQPDKSGLPSDRFSAERPEGSISTLTIQRTEQRDSAMYRCASAADYNSPLHFGNGTRLTVT.

The chain joins TRBV10-3 to TRBJ2-1, with D unclear. Trimming left V 4 bases short and J 6 bases short, with 7 bases between. In germline, CDR1 is ENHRY, CDR2 SYGVKD. This CDR3 has 12 amino acids. CDR3 sequence: CAISAQPNEQFF. The CDR3 nucleotides are TGTGCCATCAGTGCCCAGCCCAATGAGCAGTTCTTC.

The chain joins TRBV4-1 to TRBJ2-7, with no clear D. V lost 1 base and J lost 4, with 8 bases in between. This CDR3 is built from 13 residues. Germline CDR1 MGHRA, CDR2 YSYEKL. The CDR3 DNA sequence: TGCGCCAGCAGCCAAGGAGAGAGATACGAGCAGTACTTC. Amino acids: CASSQGERYEQYF.

The V call is TRBV7-2, the J call TRBJ2-2, with 9 bases identical to TRBD1. Germline values: CDR1 SGHTA, CDR2 FQGNSA. This CDR3 is 15 amino acids long. After removal of 4 bases from V and 5 bases from J, the junction contained 5 bases not matched to a gene. The CDR3 nucleotides are TGTGCCAGCAGCTCGGGACAGGGTGGGACCGGGGAGCTGTTTTTT. Residues: CASSSGQGGTGELFF.

J is TRBJ1-1 and V is TRBV11-3; D unclear. Germline V gives CDR1 SGHNT, CDR2 YENEEA. Between the trimmed V and J ends, which lost 0 bases and 2 bases, there was a span of 7 bases. The CDR3 runs to 14 residues. The CDR3 reads CASSLEAGNTEAFF. CDR3 DNA: TGTGCCAGCAGCTTAGAAGCTGGAAACACTGAAGCTTTCTTT.

This chain joins TRBV28 and TRBJ2-7; TRBD1 agrees at 8 bases. This CDR3 is 14 amino acids long. Germline V gene lookup returns CDR1 MDHEN and CDR2 SYDVKM. The ends lost 9 bases at V and 2 bases at J; junction bases unmatched: 9. In DNA form, the CDR3 reads TGTGCCAGTTCAGGGGGCGTCGACCCCTACGAGCAGTACTTC. Protein: CASSGGVDPYEQYF. Full variable domain (remainder filled in from reference TRBV28 and TRBJ2-7): DVKVTQSSRYLVKRTGEKVFLECVQDMDHENMFWYRQDPGLGLRLIYFSYDVKMKEKGDIPEGYSVSREKKERFSLILESASTNQTSMYLCASSGGVDPYEQYFGPGTRLTVT.

Written as DNA, the CDR3 is TGCGCCAGCAGCTTGGAGACAGCGGGAGGGTTGAACACCGGGGAGCTGTTTTTT. It translates to CASSLETAGGLNTGELFF. V usage is TRBV5-1 and J usage is TRBJ2-2; 10 bases agree with TRBD2. This CDR3 is built from 18 residues. V gave up 0 bases and J gave up 1 base; unmatched junction bases: 6. The V gene's germline CDR1 is SGHRS and CDR2 YFSETQ.

The chain has TRBV14 and TRBJ1-2; D is unclear. V was cut by 1 base and J by 4 bases, with 7 bases left in between. Germline V gives CDR1 SGHDN, CDR2 FVKESK. This CDR3 contains 13 residues. The chain's CDR3 is CASSQGVLYGYTF. The CDR3 DNA reads as TGTGCCAGCAGCCAAGGTGTCCTCTATGGCTACACCTTC.

This clone was counted a single time. The chain joins TRBV20-1 to TRBJ2-7, with no clear D. From germline, CDR1 is DFQATT and CDR2 SNEGSKA (reference sequence). The V end was cut by 0 bases, the J end by 11 bases, with 11 bases between. This CDR3 has 11 residues. The CDR3 DNA reads TGCAGTGCTAGAGATCCGTTACCGGAGTACTTC. Its protein product is CSARDPLPEYF.

This clone was observed once. This CDR3 reads CASSWGLAGPHQETQYF. CDR3 nucleotides: TGTGCCAGCAGCTGGGGACTAGCGGGACCCCACCAAGAGACCCAGTACTTC. V and J are TRBV7-2 and TRBJ2-5, with 13 positions matching TRBD2. The CDR3 has 17 amino acids. Unmatched junction bases numbered 5, after V lost 4 bases and J lost 0 bases. CDR1 is SGHTA, CDR2 FQGNSA, per germline.

The chain joins TRBV4-1 to TRBJ2-1; TRBD2 agrees at 7 bases. V lost 1 base, J lost 8 bases, and 8 bases stayed unmatched. The CDR3 sequence is 15 residues long. Germline V gene sequence: CDR1 MGHRA, CDR2 YSYEKL. The CDR3 sequence is CASSQGAARGDEQFF. CDR3 bases: TGCGCCAGCAGCCAAGGGGCAGCCCGGGGGGATGAGCAGTTCTTC.

The rearrangement links TRBV7-3 to TRBJ1-2; D is unresolved. This CDR3 has 13 amino acids. Germline V gives CDR1 SGHTA, CDR2 FQGTGA. Trimming stripped 1 base from V and 2 bases from J, with 5 bases between. The CDR3: CASSLMGNYGYTF. In DNA, the CDR3 is TGTGCCAGCAGCTTAATGGGAAACTATGGCTACACCTTC.

The gene calls are TRBV2 and TRBJ1-1; no clear D gene. The V end lost 6 bases, the J end lost 0 bases, and 8 bases lay between the germline ends. The V gene's germline CDR1 is SNHLY and CDR2 FYNNEI. There are 13 residues in the CDR3. The CDR3 DNA is TGTGCCAGCAGCGCAGAACTGAACACTGAAGCTTTCTTT. Translated, it gives CASSAELNTEAFF.

The chain combines TRBV7-2 with TRBJ1-2; TRBD1 is a possible D gene (6 bases). The CDR3 is made up of 13 amino acids. From germline, CDR1 is SGHTA and CDR2 FQGNSA. V dropped 5 bases and J dropped 4 bases, with 11 bases sitting between them. CDR3 coding DNA: TGTGCCAGCAGCGAACAGGGTGGCTATGGCTACACCTTC. Its protein is CASSEQGGYGYTF.

The V call is TRBV4-2, the J call TRBJ2-7; D is ambiguous. The length of the CDR3 is 16 residues. Germline CDR1 reads LGHNA; CDR2 reads YNFKEQ. The V and J ends lost 0 bases and 6 bases respectively, with 18 bases between them. CDR3 protein: CASSQDALAVSREQYF. Here the CDR3 DNA reads TGTGCCAGCAGCCAAGATGCCCTGGCAGTGTCTCGCGAGCAGTACTTC.

The CDR3 DNA follows: TGTGCCAGCAGCCCGCGGGTACTAGCGGGAGGGCCTCAAAGCTCCTACAATGAGCAGTTCTTC. This sequence encodes CASSPRVLAGGPQSSYNEQFF. V usage is TRBV9 and J usage is TRBJ2-1, with 13 nucleotides matching TRBD2. J was trimmed by 0 bases and V by 4 bases; bases with no gene match: 16. Germline V gene sequence: CDR1 SGDLS, CDR2 YYNGEE. CDR3 size: 21 residues.

The chain carries TRBV4-3 and TRBJ2-2; D remains unclear. This CDR3 has 16 residues. The ends were cut back, 0 bases at V and 6 bases at J, with 14 bases in the middle. Germline values: CDR1 LGHNA, CDR2 YSLEER. CDR3 nucleotides: TGCGCCAGCAGCCAAGATCTTAACCGAGTTTCCGGGGAGCTGTTTTTT. It encodes CASSQDLNRVSGELFF.

The chain employs TRBV27 and TRBJ1-5; unclear D gene. The V gene's germline CDR1 is MNHEY and CDR2 SMNVEV (reference sequence). V was clipped by 3 bases and J by 0 bases, with 12 bases between them. The CDR3 length is 16 residues. This chain's CDR3 is CASSFSRNISNQPQHF. The CDR3 nucleotides are TGTGCCAGCAGTTTTTCCCGGAATATTAGCAATCAGCCCCAGCATTTT.

The chain is built from TRBV11-1 and TRBJ2-5; TRBD2 might be the D (5 bases). CDR1 SGHAT and CDR2 FQDESV come from the germline V gene (reference sequence). This CDR3 comprises 14 residues. V was trimmed by 0 bases and J by 6 bases, leaving 11 bases between them. In DNA form, the CDR3 reads TGTGCCAGCAGCTTAGCGGGAGAAAGCAAGACCCAGTACTTC. It encodes CASSLAGESKTQYF.

A single count supports this clone. The J gene is TRBJ2-7, the V gene TRBV30; 8 positions match TRBD2. Trimming cost V 0 bases and J 2 bases; bases outside gene matches: 9. This CDR3 has 16 residues. CDR1 and CDR2 from the germline V gene are GTSNPN and SVGIG (reference sequence). The CDR3 spells CAWSVGGVAGTYEQYF. CDR3 DNA: TGTGCCTGGAGTGTAGGGGGGGTAGCGGGAACCTACGAGCAGTACTTC.